The present entry profiles one T cell receptor beta chain with its context. This clonotype was seen a handful of times. It lacks a known antigen. No qualities accompany the bases; no much larger clone lies one base away. The sample belongs to a study of T cells after yellow fever vaccination (dated by TCRdb to the late 2010s). For the study in its entirety: The SMART-Seq v4 Ultra Low Input RNA kit was used to prepare libraries from fractions with low cell numbers. To follow T-cell clones before and after primary and booster YFV17D yellow fever vaccination, bulk TCR alpha and beta repertoires were sequenced over time. Bulk PBMC replicates and cell subsets were isolated from blood drawn at multiple timepoints before and after both primary and secondary immunization. Two healthy male donors, one aged 18 to 29 and one aged 30 to 40 years, were included in the cohort.

The sample's treatment or condition label is to be understood as: live attenuated yellow fever vaccine strain. A standard Ficoll-Paque protocol was used to isolate PBMCs from peripheral blood. CD4 and CD8 T-cell fractions were isolated with Dynabeads CD4 and CD8 positive selection kits. RNA was extracted with TriZol from bulk PBMCs, CD4 and CD8 fractions, and dextramer-positive and dextramer-negative fractions. For sequencing, an Illumina NovaSeq 6000 was employed. TCR cDNA was synthesized by 5'RACE template switching, which introduced a universal primer site and unique molecular identifiers. cDNA synthesis was primed from both the TCR alpha and TCR beta constant segments. Libraries were amplified in two PCR steps, with sample barcodes and sequencing adapters added in the second step. Sequencing of libraries was performed on Illumina HiSeq 2500 (2x100 bp) or NovaSeq (2x150 bp). In the paper's pipeline: Reads were demultiplexed and collapsed into UMI consensus sequences with MIGEC, and V(D)J alignment was performed with MiXCR. Clonotypes responding to the vaccine were identified with edgeR on replicate PBMC samples, with the criteria of FDR below 0.01 and a log2 fold change above 5 up to day 15. Each bulk clonotype was labeled CD4 or CD8 based on which sequenced repertoire, CD4 or CD8, contained the clonotype at higher abundance. TCRdb trimmed public reads at Q25 via fastp, called clones via MiXCR and kept in-frame beta chains. Rows are combined by CDR3 protein, so each entry shows the most common genes and DNA. TCRdb, not the authors, supplied the V and J calls. The sample table holds around 340,000 distinct CDR3 sequences, of which around 13% were seen once. The ten largest clones capture about 3% of the sample.

Overall study outcomes, separate from this receptor: Compared with the primary T-cell response, the secondary T-cell response was faster but weaker, reaching its peak on day 5 rather than on day 15. A small share of clonotypes was detected in both CD4 and CD8 compartments, with the overlap likely arising from convergent recombination. Because the study included only two donors, the extent to which the findings can be generalized is limited. After the booster, most clones that had expanded after primary vaccination were detected again (approximately 97% of CD4 and 70% to 90% of CD8), suggesting broad maintenance of memory. Computational filtering was required because FACS-sorted repertoires could contain abundant contaminating clonotypes from the bulk population.

The specimen was CD4+ T cells sorted from PBMCs, collected 15 days after the yellow fever booster vaccination. The TCR comes from a man between 18 and 35 years old who received the YFV17D yellow fever vaccine.

The sequence in DNA is TGTGCCAGCAGTTCCACGGGACGGAGAAAACTGTTTTTT. This encodes CASSSTGRRKLFF. Rearrangement joined TRBV27 to TRBJ1-4, and perhaps TRBD1 as D gene, on 5 matching bases. Based on the germline V gene (reference sequence), the CDR1 and CDR2 sequences are MNHEY and SMNVEV. Inclusive of the bounding cysteine and phenylalanine, the CDR3 is 13 residues long. CDR3 DNA only is kept here, 39 bases in frame from base 1. V is clipped by 4 bases and J by 10 bases, and the sequence between their germline boundaries is 13 bases long.